The rows below give T cell receptor beta chains drawn from one sample of a study of siplizumab effects on memory and regulatory T cells. Data came from immunoSEQ multiplex PCR; TCRdb stores just in-frame clones and leaves some out. This sample yields just over 60,000 clones, of which less than 80% are seen a single time; approximately 0.38% belongs to the top ten. The source material was memory CD4+ T cells sorted from blood. The receptors come from a human donor in good health. CDR3s include the opening cysteine and the closing phenylalanine or tryptophan.

cdr3_aa	cdr3_length	j_call	v_call
CASRFHNEQFF	11	TRBJ2-1	TRBV2
CASSQVAGAGELFF	14	TRBJ2-2	TRBV4-1
CASSLEAGLEETQYF	15	TRBJ2-5	TRBV5-1
CASSRGLAGAGRPGEQYF	18	TRBJ2-7	TRBV18
CASSLSSHPETQYF	14	TRBJ2-5	TRBV7-8
CASSSGQGAETQYF	14	TRBJ2-5	TRBV7-3
CASRGGPQETQYF	13	TRBJ2-5	TRBV7-2
CASRPGGTWGEKLFF	15	TRBJ1-4	TRBV25-1
CASSFVANTGELFF	14	TRBJ2-2	TRBV7-2
CASSVPKTYEQYF	13	TRBJ2-7	TRBV28
CASSLLGGDGGELFF	15	TRBJ2-2	TRBV7-9
CASSFGRQLNYGYTF	15	TRBJ1-2	TRBV7-2
CASSTSGRGTGNTGELFF	18	TRBJ2-2	TRBV11-3
CASSEVAVGGNSATNEKLFF	20	TRBJ1-4	TRBV2
CSAEGGGEQFF	11	TRBJ2-1	TRBV20-1
CASSAKAGYETQYF	14	TRBJ2-5	TRBV5-1
CASSYDPQGYSGYTF	15	TRBJ1-2	TRBV6-5
CASSTGTGLNYGYTF	15	TRBJ1-2	TRBV6-5
CASSPFAGGNTGELFF	16	TRBJ2-2	TRBV18
CASSPPTGGGYTF	13	TRBJ1-2	TRBV7-2